The rows below give T cell receptor beta chains drawn from one sample of a study of response to subunit inactivated influenza vaccine. Using its own MiXCR run on the RT-PCR reads, TCRdb lists one record per CDR3 protein. The sample yields roughly 780,000 distinct CDR3 sequences, approximately 18% seen once. Source: PBMCs from blood, taken roughly 5 days after vaccination. Receptor source: a man in his fifties or sixties who received an inactivated influenza vaccine. Each CDR3 is given with its conserved first and last residue. The D gene is left open where the match is weak. Clone size is given for some rows only: seen once, a few or many times, or a class if the clone is expanded.

d_gene: .
v_gene: TRBV7-9
j_gene: TRBJ2-1
abundance: .
CDR3nt: TGTGCCTCGGAGGGACATCCTGACAATGAGCAGTTCTTC
CDR3aa: CASEGHPDNEQFF

d_gene: .
v_gene: TRBV27
j_gene: TRBJ2-2
abundance: .
CDR3nt: TGTGCCAGCAGTCGGACATTCGGGGAGCTGTTTTTT
CDR3aa: CASSRTFGELFF

d_gene: .
v_gene: TRBV7-9
j_gene: TRBJ2-1
abundance: .
CDR3nt: TGTGCCAGCAGCCCAAACAGGGTTGATGAGCAGTTCTTC
CDR3aa: CASSPNRVDEQFF

d_gene: .
v_gene: TRBV20-1
j_gene: TRBJ2-1
abundance: .
CDR3nt: TGCAGTGCCGCCGGATTCAACAATGAGCAGTTCTTC
CDR3aa: CSAAGFNNEQFF

d_gene: .
v_gene: TRBV3-1
j_gene: TRBJ2-5
abundance: few
CDR3nt: TGTGCCAGCAGCCAAGATACAGGACGGCAGACCCAGTACTTC
CDR3aa: CASSQDTGRQTQYF

d_gene: TRBD2
v_gene: TRBV20-1
j_gene: TRBJ2-7
abundance: few
CDR3nt: TGCAGTGCTAGAGATGGGACTAGCGGAGGGATCTACGAGCAGTACTTC
CDR3aa: CSARDGTSGGIYEQYF

d_gene: TRBD1
v_gene: TRBV11-2
j_gene: TRBJ2-7
abundance: .
CDR3nt: TGTGCCAGCAGCCACATCCCGGGACAGGGCTTCCACGAGCAGTACTTC
CDR3aa: CASSHIPGQGFHEQYF

d_gene: TRBD1
v_gene: TRBV27
j_gene: TRBJ2-5
abundance: .
CDR3nt: TGTGCCAGTCGGGATCAGGGGGCGACTGGAGAGACCCAGTACTTC
CDR3aa: CASRDQGATGETQYF

d_gene: TRBD2
v_gene: TRBV4-2
j_gene: TRBJ2-7
abundance: few
CDR3nt: TGTGCCAGCAGCCAAGCCAGCGGGAGTCGGTCCTACGAGCAGTACTTC
CDR3aa: CASSQASGSRSYEQYF

d_gene: TRBD2
v_gene: TRBV7-9
j_gene: TRBJ2-5
abundance: few
CDR3nt: TGTGCCAGCAGCCCGGGACTAGCGGGAGAATGGGAGACCCAGTACTTC
CDR3aa: CASSPGLAGEWETQYF

d_gene: TRBD1
v_gene: TRBV5-1
j_gene: TRBJ2-1
abundance: .
CDR3nt: TGCGCCAGCAGCCCCGGGACAGGGGGCGGCAATGAGCAGTTCTTC
CDR3aa: CASSPGTGGGNEQFF

d_gene: TRBD2
v_gene: TRBV30
j_gene: TRBJ2-1
abundance: .
CDR3nt: TGTGCCTGGAGTGTAGGCGGGAGTTTAAATGAGCAGTTCTTC
CDR3aa: CAWSVGGSLNEQFF

d_gene: .
v_gene: TRBV12-5
j_gene: TRBJ2-1
abundance: .
CDR3nt: TGTGCTAGTGGTTTGGAAAGCGGGCGGAATGAGCAGTTCTTC
CDR3aa: CASGLESGRNEQFF

d_gene: TRBD1
v_gene: TRBV10-3
j_gene: TRBJ1-1
abundance: few
CDR3nt: TGTGCCATCAGTGGGACAGGGGATTCGAACACTGAAGCTTTCTTT
CDR3aa: CAISGTGDSNTEAFF

d_gene: .
v_gene: TRBV10-3
j_gene: TRBJ2-1
abundance: few
CDR3nt: TGTGCCATCAGTGCCCCAGGGGTGGGAAACAATGAGCAGTTCTTC
CDR3aa: CAISAPGVGNNEQFF

d_gene: .
v_gene: TRBV5-1
j_gene: TRBJ1-1
abundance: few
CDR3nt: TGCGCCAGCAGCTTGGATAGGTTCGGTATTGCTTTCTTT
CDR3aa: CASSLDRFGIAFF

d_gene: .
v_gene: TRBV10-1
j_gene: TRBJ2-5
abundance: .
CDR3nt: TGCGCCAGCAGTGAGTCGCCGATAGGGCCGGGGCAAGAGACCCAGTACTTC
CDR3aa: CASSESPIGPGQETQYF

d_gene: .
v_gene: TRBV5-1
j_gene: TRBJ1-6
abundance: .
CDR3nt: TGCGCCAGCAGTTACCAAGGGGGGTCCAATAATTCACCCCTCCACTTT
CDR3aa: CASSYQGGSNNSPLHF

d_gene: TRBD1
v_gene: TRBV20-1
j_gene: TRBJ1-5
abundance: .
CDR3nt: TGCAGTGCTAGAGGAGGGGGACAGCAGCCCCAGCATTTT
CDR3aa: CSARGGGQQPQHF

d_gene: .
v_gene: TRBV5-1
j_gene: TRBJ1-4
abundance: .
CDR3nt: TGCGCCAGCAGCCCCGCTACCGGGACGACTAATGAAAAACTGTTTTTT
CDR3aa: CASSPATGTTNEKLFF

d_gene: .
v_gene: TRBV4-3
j_gene: TRBJ2-4
abundance: few
CDR3nt: TGCGCCAGCAGCCAAGATCGGGGGAGCATTCAGTACTTC
CDR3aa: CASSQDRGSIQYF

d_gene: .
v_gene: TRBV5-1
j_gene: TRBJ1-1
abundance: .
CDR3nt: TGCGCCAGCAGCCCGGGGGAGACTGAAGCTTTCTTT
CDR3aa: CASSPGETEAFF

d_gene: TRBD2
v_gene: TRBV4-2
j_gene: TRBJ2-1
abundance: many
CDR3nt: TGTGCCAGCAGCCAGACGGGACTAGCGGGAAGCAATGAGCAGTTCTTC
CDR3aa: CASSQTGLAGSNEQFF

d_gene: TRBD1
v_gene: TRBV29-1
j_gene: TRBJ2-7
abundance: many
CDR3nt: TGCAGCGTTGAAGAACCCAGGGGGCAGGGCGAGCAGTACTTC
CDR3aa: CSVEEPRGQGEQYF

d_gene: TRBD1
v_gene: TRBV7-3
j_gene: TRBJ2-3
abundance: .
CDR3nt: TGTGCCAGCAGCGGACAGGCCACAGTCACAGATACGCAGTATTTT
CDR3aa: CASSGQATVTDTQYF

d_gene: TRBD1
v_gene: TRBV20-1
j_gene: TRBJ1-4
abundance: few
CDR3nt: TGCAGTGCTACCGACAGGGCCGCAACTAATGAAAAACTGTTTTTT
CDR3aa: CSATDRAATNEKLFF

d_gene: TRBD2
v_gene: TRBV5-1
j_gene: TRBJ2-3
abundance: .
CDR3nt: TGCGCCATCAGCTCCAGCGGGATAGGCACAGATACGCAGTATTTT
CDR3aa: CAISSSGIGTDTQYF

d_gene: TRBD1
v_gene: TRBV7-9
j_gene: TRBJ2-3
abundance: few
CDR3nt: TGTGCCAGCAGCTCCCGGGACAGCTACACAGATACGCAGTATTTT
CDR3aa: CASSSRDSYTDTQYF

d_gene: .
v_gene: TRBV20-1
j_gene: TRBJ2-7
abundance: many
CDR3nt: TGCAGTGCTTTGCAGGGCTACGAGCAGTACTTC
CDR3aa: CSALQGYEQYF

d_gene: TRBD2
v_gene: TRBV4-3
j_gene: TRBJ2-2
abundance: few
CDR3nt: TGCGCCAGCAGCCGACTCGGGACTAGCGGGGTGACGGGGGAGCTGTTTTTT
CDR3aa: CASSRLGTSGVTGELFF

d_gene: .
v_gene: TRBV12-3/TRBV12-4
j_gene: TRBJ2-1
abundance: many
CDR3nt: TGTGCCAGCAATCTCCCGACTAGACTCTACAATGAGCAGTTCTTC
CDR3aa: CASNLPTRLYNEQFF

d_gene: .
v_gene: TRBV6-1
j_gene: TRBJ2-7
abundance: few
CDR3nt: TGTGCCAGCAGACCCCACGAGACAGAGGTCTACGAGCAGTACTTC
CDR3aa: CASRPHETEVYEQYF

d_gene: TRBD2
v_gene: TRBV11-2
j_gene: TRBJ2-1
abundance: once
CDR3nt: TGTGCCAGCAGCTTACGATTTTTGCGGGAGGGGAATGAGCAGTTCTTC
CDR3aa: CASSLRFLREGNEQFF

d_gene: TRBD1
v_gene: TRBV7-2
j_gene: TRBJ2-1
abundance: few
CDR3nt: TGTGCCAGCAACCTACAGGGGAGCCATGAGCAGTTCTTC
CDR3aa: CASNLQGSHEQFF

d_gene: .
v_gene: TRBV20-1
j_gene: TRBJ2-7
abundance: .
CDR3nt: TGCAGTGCCCCCTCCGTGGCCCGTGGGGACGAGCAGTACTTC
CDR3aa: CSAPSVARGDEQYF

d_gene: .
v_gene: TRBV7-6
j_gene: TRBJ2-2
abundance: many
CDR3nt: TGTGCCAGCAGCTTGGCAGCCACGAACACCGGGGAGCTGTTTTTT
CDR3aa: CASSLAATNTGELFF

d_gene: .
v_gene: TRBV29-1
j_gene: TRBJ2-3
abundance: .
CDR3nt: TGCAGCGTTGTAGGCAGGGCCTCAGATACGCAGTATTTT
CDR3aa: CSVVGRASDTQYF

d_gene: TRBD1
v_gene: TRBV29-1
j_gene: TRBJ1-2
abundance: many
CDR3nt: TGCAGCGTTGAAGAGGGGACAGTTACTACTAACTATGGCTACACCTTC
CDR3aa: CSVEEGTVTTNYGYTF

d_gene: .
v_gene: TRBV28
j_gene: TRBJ2-1
abundance: few
CDR3nt: TGTGCCAGCAAAACACTCAGGGACTACAATGAGCAGTTCTTC
CDR3aa: CASKTLRDYNEQFF